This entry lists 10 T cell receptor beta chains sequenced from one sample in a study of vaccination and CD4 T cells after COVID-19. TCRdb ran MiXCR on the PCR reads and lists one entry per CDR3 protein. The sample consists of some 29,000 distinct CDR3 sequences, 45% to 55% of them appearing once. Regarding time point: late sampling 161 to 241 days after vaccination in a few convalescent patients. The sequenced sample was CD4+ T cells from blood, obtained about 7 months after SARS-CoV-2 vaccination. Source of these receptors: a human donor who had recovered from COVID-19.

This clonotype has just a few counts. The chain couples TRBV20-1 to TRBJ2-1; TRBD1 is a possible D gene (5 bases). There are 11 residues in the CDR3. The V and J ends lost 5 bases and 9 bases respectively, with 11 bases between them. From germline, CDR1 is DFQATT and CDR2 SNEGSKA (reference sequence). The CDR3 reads CSAPGAGEQFF. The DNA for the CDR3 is TGCAGTGCTCCTGGGGCAGGTGAGCAGTTCTTC.

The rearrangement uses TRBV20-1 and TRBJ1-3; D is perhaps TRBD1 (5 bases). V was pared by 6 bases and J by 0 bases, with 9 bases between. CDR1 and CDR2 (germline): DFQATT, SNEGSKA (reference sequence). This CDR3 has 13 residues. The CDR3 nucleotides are TGCAGTGCACTGGACAACTCTGGAAACACCATATATTTT. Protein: CSALDNSGNTIYF.

The chain's CDR3 is CASSQGSGEGNEQFF. The CDR3 bases are TGCGCCAGCAGCCAAGGCAGCGGGGAGGGGAATGAGCAGTTCTTC. The chain uses TRBV4-3 and TRBJ2-1, with TRBD2 matching 7 bases. The CDR3 is made up of 15 amino acids. The ends lost 1 base at V and 7 bases at J; junction bases unmatched: 7. In germline, CDR1 is LGHNA, CDR2 YSLEER.

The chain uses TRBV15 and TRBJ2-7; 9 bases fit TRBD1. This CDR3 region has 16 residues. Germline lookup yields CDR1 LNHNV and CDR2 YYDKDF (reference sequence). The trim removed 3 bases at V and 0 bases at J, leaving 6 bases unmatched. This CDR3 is CATSRDRGRDSYEQYF. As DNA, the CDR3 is TGTGCCACCAGCAGGGACAGGGGTCGGGACTCCTACGAGCAGTACTTC.

CDR3 bases: TGCAGTGCATCGGGACTAGCGGGAGGACCTGTCGCGGATACGCAGTATTTT. This gives the protein CSASGLAGGPVADTQYF. The genes are TRBV20-1 and TRBJ2-3, with 15 bases that match TRBD2. V dropped 6 bases and J dropped 6; count of bases not matched to a gene: 13. Germline V lookup: CDR1 DFQATT, CDR2 SNEGSKA (reference sequence). This CDR3 is built from 17 residues.

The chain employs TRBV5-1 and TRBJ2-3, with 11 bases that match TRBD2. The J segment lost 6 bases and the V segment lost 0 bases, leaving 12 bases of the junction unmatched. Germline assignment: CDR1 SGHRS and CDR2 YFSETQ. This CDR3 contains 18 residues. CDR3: CASSLAVRLAGSGDTQYF. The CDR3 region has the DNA TGCGCCAGCAGCTTGGCCGTGAGACTAGCGGGAAGTGGGGATACGCAGTATTTT.

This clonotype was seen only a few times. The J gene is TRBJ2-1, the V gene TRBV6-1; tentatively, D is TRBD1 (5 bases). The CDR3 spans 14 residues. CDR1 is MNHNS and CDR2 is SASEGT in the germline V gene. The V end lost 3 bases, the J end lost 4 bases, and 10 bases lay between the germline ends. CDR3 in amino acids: CASSEGQPYNEQFF. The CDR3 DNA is TGTGCCAGCAGTGAGGGGCAGCCATACAATGAGCAGTTCTTC.

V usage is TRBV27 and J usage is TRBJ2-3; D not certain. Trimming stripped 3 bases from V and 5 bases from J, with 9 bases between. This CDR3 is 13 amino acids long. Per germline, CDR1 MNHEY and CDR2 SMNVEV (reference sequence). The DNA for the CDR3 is TGTGCCAGCAGTTTCACGGGTGGAGATACGCAGTATTTT. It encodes CASSFTGGDTQYF.

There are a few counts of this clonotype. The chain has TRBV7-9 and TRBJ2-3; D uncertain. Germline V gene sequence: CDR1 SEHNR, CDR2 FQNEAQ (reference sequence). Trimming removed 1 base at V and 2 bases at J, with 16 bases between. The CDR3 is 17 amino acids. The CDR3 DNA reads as TGTGCCAGCAGCTTAGTTCTCGCGAGCAAACTCACAGATACGCAGTATTTT. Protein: CASSLVLASKLTDTQYF.

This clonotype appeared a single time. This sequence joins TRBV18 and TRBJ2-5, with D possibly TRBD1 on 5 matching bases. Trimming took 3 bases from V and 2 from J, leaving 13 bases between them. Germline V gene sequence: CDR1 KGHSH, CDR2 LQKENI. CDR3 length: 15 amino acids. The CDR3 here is CASSPVGETQETQYF. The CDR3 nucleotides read TGTGCCAGCTCACCTGTAGGGGAAACGCAAGAGACCCAGTACTTC.